This TCR beta chain is drawn from a study of blood T cells in healthy people across ages. Next came a second PCR, run for about 6 to 12 cycles, which used a sample-barcoded 5' primer along with a J-beta primer mix. One entry per CDR3 protein, called by TCRdb with MiXCR from the 5' RACE reads. Among about 1.4 million distinct CDR3 sequences listed, approximately 59% were seen once. This clonotype was found a few times. Its cognate antigen is unknown. The germline gives CDR1 MNHEY, CDR2 SMNVEV (reference sequence). V was cut by 6 bases and J by 3 bases, with 18 bases left in between. The CDR3 covers 15 residues. General study results and limits: Without sorted subsets, naive and antigen-experienced compartments could not be conclusively compared.

This clonotype originated in a man aged 18-30 years in good health. The V and J genes are TRBV27 and TRBJ2-7; either TRBD1 or TRBD2 may supply D (5 bases each). Material for sequencing was blood. The CDR3 loop reads CASSSREGENYEQYF. In DNA, the CDR3 is TGTGCCAGCAGCTCCCGGGAAGGGGAAAACTACGAGCAGTACTTC.